Listed below are T cell receptor beta chains from one sample, sequenced in a study of cytomegalovirus exposure and HLA in healthy donors. TCRdb's table, derived via immunoSEQ multiplex PCR, lists solely in-frame clones and lacks some. Of 120,000 to 150,000 clones listed, roughly four fifths are singletons. The sequencing input was PBMCs. The receptors come from a man aged 35 to 55 in good health and CMV-seropositive. Both conserved end residues are part of each CDR3. A D gene is named only where the DNA matches it firmly. The size entry is marked missing in some rows and otherwise reads once, few, many or a size class.

j_call,d_call,v_call,clone_size,cdr3_aa,cdr3_nt
TRBJ1-4,-,TRBV6-5,few,CASSSAGSNEKLFF,TGTGCCAGCAGTTCTGCAGGGTCTAATGAAAAACTGTTTTTT
TRBJ2-1,-,TRBV14,-,CASSQDRQGGYNEQFF,TGTGCCAGCAGCCAAGATCGCCAGGGTGGATACAATGAGCAGTTCTTC
TRBJ2-2,TRBD1,TRBV5-6,-,CASSSWTGGNTGELFF,TGTGCCAGCAGCTCATGGACAGGGGGAAACACCGGGGAGCTGTTTTTT
TRBJ1-2,TRBD1,TRBV25-1,-,CASSGPDRGGGYTF,TGTGCCAGCAGTGGGCCCGACAGGGGGGGCGGCTACACCTTC
TRBJ1-2,-,TRBV5-6,-,CASSLLYGRTYGYTF,TGTGCCAGCAGCTTGTTGTACGGGAGGACCTATGGCTACACCTTC
TRBJ1-5,-,TRBV28,-,CASSQGRMNSNQPQHF,TGTGCCAGCAGCCAGGGGCGGATGAATAGCAATCAGCCCCAGCATTTT
TRBJ2-7,TRBD1,TRBV6-1,-,CASRRQGNYEQYF,TGTGCCAGCAGACGACAGGGCAATTACGAGCAGTACTTC
TRBJ1-4,-,TRBV27,few,CASSLGPTGTNEKLFF,TGTGCCAGCAGTTTAGGGCCTACGGGGACTAATGAAAAACTGTTTTTT
TRBJ2-6,TRBD1,TRBV4-1,-,CASSPTGAGANVLTF,TGCGCCAGCAGCCCGACAGGGGCTGGGGCCAACGTCCTGACTTTC
TRBJ2-7,-,TRBV7-9,once,CASSSIYEQYF,TGTGCCAGCAGCTCCATTTACGAGCAGTACTTC
TRBJ2-5,TRBD2,TRBV27,-,CASSRRAAGETQYF,TGTGCCAGCAGCCGTAGGGCAGCGGGGGAGACCCAGTACTTC
TRBJ2-3,-,TRBV18,-,CASSPVGAQDTQYF,TGTGCCAGCTCACCAGTTGGGGCACAGGATACGCAGTATTTT
TRBJ2-1,TRBD2,TRBV5-1,once,CASSLLAGLDNEQFF,TGCGCCAGCAGCTTGTTAGCGGGACTGGACAATGAGCAGTTCTTC
TRBJ2-1,-,TRBV11-3,-,CASSSGYEQFF,TGTGCCAGCAGCTCAGGGTATGAGCAGTTCTTC
TRBJ1-4,TRBD1,TRBV5-1,-,CASSLGWDRSGKLFF,TGCGCCAGCAGCTTGGGGTGGGACAGGTCCGGAAAACTGTTTTTT
TRBJ2-1,TRBD2,TRBV5-4,-,CASSVTSGDYNEQFF,TGTGCCAGCAGCGTTACTAGCGGGGATTACAATGAGCAGTTCTTC
TRBJ2-1,-,TRBV4-3,-,CASSQDSGTGKDGEQFF,TGCGCCAGCAGCCAAGATTCGGGGACTGGAAAGGACGGTGAGCAGTTCTTC
TRBJ1-4,TRBD1,TRBV25-1,-,CASTPRQGPNEKLFF,TGTGCCAGCACCCCACGACAGGGCCCTAATGAAAAACTGTTTTTT
TRBJ1-1,-,TRBV5-1,-,CASSSGGEWDTEAFF,TGCGCCAGCAGCAGTGGGGGGGAATGGGACACTGAAGCTTTCTTT
TRBJ1-1,-,TRBV6-1,-,CASSELDTNTEAFF,TGTGCCAGCAGTGAATTGGACACCAACACTGAAGCTTTCTTT
TRBJ1-5,TRBD1,TRBV7-2,-,CASSLRGTGSNQPQHF,TGTGCCAGCAGCTTACGGGGGACAGGGAGCAATCAGCCCCAGCATTTT
TRBJ1-6,-,TRBV30,-,CAFRGESSPLHF,TGTGCCTTCAGGGGAGAGTCTTCACCCCTCCACTTT
TRBJ1-2,TRBD1,TRBV25-1,-,CASSLTGAGNGYTF,TGTGCCAGCAGTTTAACAGGGGCGGGTAATGGCTACACCTTC